Listed below are T cell receptor beta chains from one sample, sequenced in a study of PD-L1 blockade in urothelial cancer. Clones were read by immunoSEQ multiplex PCR, and TCRdb kept only the in-frame ones, dropping some. The sample lists roughly 32,000 clones; about 79% were seen once. Source: PBMCs, taken around atezolizumab (anti-PD-L1) treatment. These receptors all come from a man between 60 and 70 years old with urothelial cancer. Each CDR3 is given with its conserved first and last residue. The D gene is left open where the match is weak. The size entry is marked missing in some rows and otherwise reads once, few, many or a size class.

15	NA	NA	TRBV9	TRBJ2-1	CASSVTAGTYNEQFF	TGTGCCAGCAGCGTAACGGCGGGGACCTACAATGAGCAGTTCTTC
19	NA	TRBD2	TRBV4-1	TRBJ2-1	CASSHTGLAGESSYNEQFF	TGCGCCAGCAGCCACACGGGACTAGCGGGGGAGAGCTCCTACAATGAGCAGTTCTTC
16	NA	TRBD2	TRBV7-2	TRBJ2-7	CASSSPGLALSYEQYF	TGTGCCAGCAGCTCCCCGGGACTAGCTTTAAGCTACGAGCAGTACTTC
15	once	NA	TRBV7-2	TRBJ2-7	CASSSPGRAGGEQYF	TGTGCCAGCAGCTCCCCGGGACGGGCCGGGGGAGAGCAGTACTTC
13	NA	TRBD2	TRBV30	TRBJ2-5	CAWAKTSLETQYF	TGTGCCTGGGCCAAGACTAGCCTGGAGACCCAGTACTTC
13	NA	NA	TRBV10-3	TRBJ2-7	CAISEGTSYEQYF	TGTGCCATCAGTGAGGGGACAAGTTACGAGCAGTACTTC
15	NA	TRBD1	TRBV11-2	TRBJ1-2	CASSFDREFNYGYTF	TGTGCCAGCAGCTTCGACAGGGAATTTAACTATGGCTACACCTTC
13	NA	NA	TRBV27	TRBJ1-2	CASRTSGAYGYTF	TGTGCCAGCAGGACGTCAGGGGCATATGGCTACACCTTC
13	NA	NA	TRBV7-9	TRBJ2-1	CASSLDAGYEQFF	TGTGCCAGCAGCTTGGACGCGGGCTATGAGCAGTTCTTC
15	NA	TRBD1	TRBV11-2	TRBJ2-7	CASSWDSMGSYEQYF	TGTGCCAGCAGCTGGGACAGTATGGGCTCCTACGAGCAGTACTTC
15	NA	TRBD1	TRBV7-9	TRBJ2-2	CASSFRGQGAGELFF	TGTGCCAGCAGCTTTCGGGGACAGGGGGCCGGGGAGCTGTTTTTT
11	NA	NA	TRBV6-6	TRBJ1-1	CASSLSVEAFF	TGTGCCAGCAGTCTATCCGTGGAAGCTTTCTTT
14	NA	NA	TRBV11-2	TRBJ2-7	CASSSGRGAYEQYF	TGTGCCAGCAGCTCCGGCAGGGGAGCGTACGAGCAGTACTTC
16	NA	TRBD1	TRBV28	TRBJ2-5	CASSELQGSVVETQYF	TGTGCCAGCAGTGAGCTACAGGGGTCCGTAGTCGAGACCCAGTACTTC
16	NA	TRBD2	TRBV2	TRBJ2-5	CASSSRLAGGQETQYF	TGTGCCAGCAGTTCCCGACTAGCCGGGGGCCAAGAGACCCAGTACTTC
14	NA	NA	TRBV6-1	TRBJ2-2	CASRVGSPTGELFF	TGTGCCAGCAGAGTGGGCAGCCCCACCGGGGAGCTGTTTTTT
14	NA	TRBD1	TRBV9	TRBJ1-5	CASSVTGNNQPQHF	TGTGCCAGCAGCGTGACAGGGAACAATCAGCCCCAGCATTTT
15	NA	NA	TRBV7-6	TRBJ2-2	CASSLGVGVTGELFF	TGTGCCAGCAGCTTAGGCGTAGGGGTCACCGGGGAGCTGTTTTTT
16	NA	TRBD2	TRBV4-1	TRBJ2-3	CASSPLRAGGSDTQYF	TGCGCCAGCAGCCCCTTAAGAGCGGGGGGATCGGATACGCAGTATTTT
15	once	TRBD1	TRBV5-4	TRBJ2-7	CASSSPGTGGYEQYF	TGTGCCAGCAGCTCCCCCGGGACAGGGGGATACGAGCAGTACTTC
15	NA	NA	TRBV5-8	TRBJ2-1	CASSSAGYSYNEQFF	TGTGCCAGCAGCTCCGCAGGCTACTCCTACAATGAGCAGTTCTTC
14	NA	TRBD1	TRBV19	TRBJ2-5	CASSLGQGQETQYF	TGTGCCAGTAGTCTGGGACAGGGTCAAGAGACCCAGTACTTC
13	NA	NA	TRBV11-1	TRBJ1-1	CASSLGRPTEAFF	TGTGCCAGCAGCTTAGGCAGGCCCACTGAAGCTTTCTTT
14	once	NA	TRBV27	TRBJ2-5	CASSLAGRQETQYF	TGTGCCAGCAGTTTAGCGGGCAGGCAAGAGACCCAGTACTTC
15	NA	TRBD2	TRBV13	TRBJ2-1	CASSRGTRNYNEQFF	TGTGCCAGCAGCCGCGGGACTAGGAACTACAATGAGCAGTTCTTC
14	NA	TRBD1	TRBV28	TRBJ2-2	CASRGQGNTGELFF	TGTGCCAGCAGAGGACAGGGGAACACCGGGGAGCTGTTTTTT
16	NA	NA	TRBV19	TRBJ1-5	CASNLGLKYSNQPQHF	TGTGCCAGTAATTTGGGACTGAAATATAGCAATCAGCCCCAGCATTTT
16	NA	NA	TRBV4-1	TRBJ2-7	CASSQVGGGTSYEQYF	TGCGCCAGCAGCCAAGTAGGGGGGGGGACCTCCTACGAGCAGTACTTC
15	NA	NA	TRBV11-2	TRBJ1-4	CASSLVQGGNEKLFF	TGTGCCAGCAGCTTAGTACAGGGCGGGAATGAAAAACTGTTTTTT
15	NA	TRBD1	TRBV6-1	TRBJ1-5	CASSEAEAGGKPQHF	TGTGCCAGCAGTGAAGCGGAGGCAGGGGGTAAGCCCCAGCATTTT
15	NA	NA	TRBV9	TRBJ2-1	CASSVGLSSYNEQFF	TGTGCCAGCAGCGTCGGACTGAGCTCCTACAATGAGCAGTTCTTC
13	NA	NA	TRBV18	TRBJ1-2	CASSPTAGIGYTF	TGTGCCAGCTCACCCACTGCGGGGATCGGCTACACCTTC
16	NA	NA	TRBV6-5	TRBJ1-2	CASSFDRRIFGYGYTF	TGTGCCAGCAGTTTCGACCGGAGGATATTCGGCTATGGCTACACCTTC
14	NA	NA	TRBV6-5	TRBJ1-1	CASSEGGHDPQAFF	TGTGCCAGCAGCGAGGGGGGGCACGACCCCCAAGCTTTCTTT
12	NA	NA	TRBV5-1	TRBJ2-7	CASSLATGEQYF	TGCGCCAGCAGCTTGGCCACGGGGGAGCAGTACTTC
14	once	TRBD2	TRBV6-1	TRBJ2-7	CASRASGTPYEQYF	TGTGCCAGCCGGGCTAGCGGGACCCCCTACGAGCAGTACTTC
11	once	NA	TRBV21-1	TRBJ1-5	CASSIEPPQHF	TGTGCCAGCAGCATAGAGCCTCCCCAGCATTTT
13	NA	NA	TRBV19	TRBJ1-1	CASSRQENTEAFF	TGTGCCAGTAGTAGGCAGGAGAACACTGAAGCTTTCTTT
16	NA	NA	TRBV19	TRBJ1-5	CASSPQGRAFYQPQHF	TGTGCCAGTAGTCCTCAGGGTAGGGCCTTCTATCAGCCCCAGCATTTT
15	once	NA	TRBV5-1	TRBJ1-4	CASSLLVGANEKLFF	TGCGCCAGCAGTTTATTGGTAGGGGCTAATGAAAAACTGTTTTTT
14	NA	TRBD2	TRBV10-3	TRBJ2-1	CAISPSGDYNEQFF	TGTGCCATCAGTCCTAGCGGGGATTACAATGAGCAGTTCTTC
14	NA	TRBD1	TRBV2	TRBJ2-7	CASRPGQGKIEQYF	TGTGCCAGCAGGCCGGGACAGGGGAAAATCGAGCAGTACTTC
14	few	NA	TRBV7-2	TRBJ1-3	CASSPGTSGNTIYF	TGTGCCAGCAGCCCAGGGACATCTGGAAACACCATATATTTT
19	NA	TRBD1	TRBV12-5	TRBJ1-1	CASGLRPRDRDIMNTEAFF	TGTGCTAGTGGTTTAAGACCTCGGGACAGGGATATTATGAACACTGAAGCTTTCTTT
15	NA	TRBD1	TRBV10-3	TRBJ2-7	CAISTPGQRTYEQYF	TGTGCCATCAGTACCCCGGGACAGCGTACCTACGAGCAGTACTTC
18	NA	NA	TRBV9	TRBJ2-2	CASSDNKEGGRNTGELFF	TGTGCCAGCAGCGACAACAAGGAGGGGGGGCGCAACACCGGGGAGCTGTTTTTT
16	NA	TRBD1	TRBV7-8	TRBJ1-3	CASSVRGQGGGNTIYF	TGTGCCAGCAGCGTCAGGGGGCAGGGAGGCGGAAACACCATATATTTT
17	NA	TRBD2	TRBV27	TRBJ2-7	CASSRGLAGGNSYEQYF	TGTGCCAGCAGCAGAGGACTAGCGGGAGGGAACTCCTACGAGCAGTACTTC
15	NA	NA	TRBV10-3	TRBJ1-2	CAISDFNDKAYGYTF	TGTGCCATCAGTGATTTCAATGACAAAGCCTATGGCTACACCTTC
13	few	NA	TRBV7-9	TRBJ1-2	CASSIDRSYGYTF	TGTGCCAGCAGCATTGACAGGTCGTATGGCTACACCTTC
15	NA	TRBD2	TRBV9	TRBJ2-5	CASSVDPGGQETQYF	TGTGCCAGCAGCGTAGACCCGGGGGGACAAGAGACCCAGTACTTC
15	NA	TRBD1	TRBV7-6	TRBJ1-2	CASSPRDSLSYGYTF	TGTGCCAGCAGCCCCCGGGACAGCTTATCCTATGGCTACACCTTC
14	NA	NA	TRBV19	TRBJ1-1	CASTTTKGPTEAFF	TGTGCCAGTACTACTACTAAGGGGCCCACTGAAGCTTTCTTT
14	NA	NA	TRBV6-1	TRBJ1-5	CASTREGNNQPQHF	TGTGCCAGCACCCGGGAAGGGAACAATCAGCCCCAGCATTTT
16	NA	TRBD2	TRBV7-2	TRBJ2-5	CASSLNRLAVQETQYF	TGTGCCAGCAGCTTAAATCGGCTAGCGGTACAAGAGACCCAGTACTTC